This T cell receptor beta chain was profiled in a study of cytomegalovirus exposure and HLA in healthy donors. The J segment lost 1 base and the V segment lost 8 bases, leaving 7 bases of the junction unmatched. The CDR3 sequence is 14 residues long. A note on this clone: Its antigen remains unidentified.

The PCR employed 60 Vbeta primers together with 13 Jbeta primers. Sequencing was performed with immunoSEQ multiplex PCR; in TCRdb, only in-frame clones are kept and a portion is missing. Seen here are about 130,000 clones, 73% observed once, and the top ten hold over 4%. General study results and limits: Later analysis demonstrated an association between a missense DCLRE1C variant and TCR beta V- and J-gene trimming.

This clonotype was sampled from a man between 60 and 70 years old in good health and CMV-seropositive. What was sequenced was PBMCs. The genes are TRBV23-1 and TRBJ2-7, with 8 bases fitting TRBD1. TRBV23-1 is placed among ORFs of uncertain function. CDR3 bases: TGCGCCAGCGGACGGACAGGGTGGTCCTACGAGCAGTACTTC. Protein: CASGRTGWSYEQYF.